The 2 T cell receptor beta chains presented below share a single source sample, sequenced in a study of Ad26.COV2.S vaccination and SARS-CoV-2 variants. Produced via immunoSEQ multiplex PCR; TCRdb's table is partial and in-frame only. The sample lists a few hundred thousand clones, about 90% occurring once. Treatment given: approximately 18 received Ad26.COV2.S at low or high dose, single or two shots; 5 received placebo; per-sample allocation not given. Samples came from day 63 after the first vaccine or placebo injection. Sample: peripheral blood, taken in a trial of Ad26.COV2.S vaccine versus placebo. Receptors originate from a person aged 18 to 65 who received the Ad26.COV2.S COVID-19 vaccine or a placebo.

The rearrangement links TRBV7-9 to TRBJ2-2; D unclear. Germline V gene data show CDR1 as SEHNR and CDR2 as FQNEAQ (reference sequence). V was trimmed by 4 bases and J by 1 base, leaving 7 bases between them. This CDR3 is built from 14 residues. In nucleotides, the CDR3 is TGTGCCAGCAGCTCCGGGCAGAACACCGGGGAGCTGTTTTTT. As protein: CASSSGQNTGELFF.

The count of this clone is one. V usage is TRBV7-9 and J usage is TRBJ2-5, with D perhaps given as TRBD1 or TRBD2 (5 bases each). Per germline, CDR1 SEHNR and CDR2 FQNEAQ (reference sequence). This CDR3 comprises 17 residues. Between the trimmed V and J ends, which lost 4 bases and 0 bases, there was a span of 18 bases. Here the CDR3 DNA reads TGTGCCAGCAGCTCCCCTGGGGGTTGGCAAGACCAAGAGACCCAGTACTTC. Translating it yields CASSSPGGWQDQETQYF. Full variable domain (remainder filled in from reference TRBV7-9 and TRBJ2-5): DTGVSQNPRHKITKRGQNVTFRCDPISEHNRLYWYRQTLGQGPEFLTYFQNEAQLEKSRLLSDRFSAERPKGSFSTLEIQRTEQGDSAMYLCASSSPGGWQDQETQYFGPGTRLLVL.